This TCR beta chain stems from a study of identical twins (dated by TCRdb to the mid-2010s). With respect to the entire study: To test whether fetal clonotypes persist, this study deep-sequenced TCR alpha and beta repertoires from monozygotic twins, from unrelated adults of various ages, and from cord blood. To rule out contamination, replicate twin experiments were performed at different times with different library preparation protocols. General conclusions and limits of the study: Conclusions relied on cross-sectional statistical analysis, since the same donors could not be followed over many years. Out-of-frame TCR alpha sharing in monozygotic twins was systematically underestimated by recombination models, whereas sharing between unrelated individuals was in agreement with the recombination models. Invariant T cells such as MAIT and iNKT could partly confound zero-insertion analyses, though diverse VJ usage argued against this for most clonotypes. Abundant cord blood beta clonotypes had fewer insertions, young adult naive repertoires showed a similar but weaker trend, and memory repertoires showed no such trend. In beta out-of-frame sequences, excess twin sharing was weaker, because having fewer shared sequences lowered the signal-to-noise ratio. Out-of-frame TCR alpha sequences shared between twins showed an excess of low generation-probability sequences compared with coincidental sharing between unrelated individuals.

CDR3 length: 17 amino acids, cysteine to phenylalanine. The DNA shown is the 51-base CDR3, in frame from base 1. From a lookup of the germline V gene (reference sequence), CDR1 and CDR2 are MNHEY and SMNVEV. A note on this clonotype: Which antigen it targets is not known. Compared with germline, one end of the junction differs, possibly owing to a read error.

All donors were healthy Caucasians. The library was produced with 5' RACE. Sequencing instrument: Illumina HiSeq 2000. Template switching added a universal primer binding site, and the final cDNA carried a unique molecular identifier that allowed TCR cDNA molecules to be counted accurately. Specific primers in the conserved constant-segment region were used to synthesize first-strand cDNA for TCR alpha and beta chains. To control for contamination, every cDNA library was double barcoded, receiving both a SMART-Mk sample barcode and Illumina barcodes. TruSeq adapter sequences and Illumina sample barcodes were added in two successive PCR steps. The Illumina HiSeq platform was used with custom primers to sequence TCR alpha and beta cDNA libraries. From the authors' description of their analysis: Raw reads were processed with MiGEC to extract unique molecular identifiers, and MiXCR was used to determine CDR3 positions. Recombination models were inferred per individual with the repgenHMM and IGoR tools using an EM algorithm. Shared clonotypes were analyzed with the tcR package in R, and sharing was normalized by the product of cloneset sizes. Out-of-frame nonproductive sequences were analyzed to study raw recombination free of thymic and clonal selection effects. The public sequencing data were trimmed at Q25 with fastp and processed into clonotypes with MiXCR by TCRdb, which kept only in-frame beta chains. Entries that share a CDR3 protein sequence are merged under the most common genes and DNA. These V and J calls are TCRdb output, not the study's own analysis. In all, the sample holds some 1,700,000 distinct CDR3 sequences, and roughly a third of those were seen once. The top ten hold less than 0.35% of the sample.

The TCR sequence derives from a newborn girl in good health. The chain is encoded by TRBV27 joined to TRBJ1-5, with no confidently assigned D gene. The specimen sequenced was cord blood. The sequence in DNA is TGTGCCAGCAGTTTAAAGGACCAATTACCGGGCAATGAGCCCCAGCATTTT. Translated, it reads CASSLKDQLPGNEPQHF.